The rows below give T cell receptor beta chains drawn from one sample of a study of cytomegalovirus exposure and HLA in healthy donors. Clones were sequenced by immunoSEQ multiplex PCR, and TCRdb holds only the in-frame ones, with some missing. The listing contains roughly 76,000 clones. The sample was PBMCs. These receptors all stem from a female donor in good health and CMV-seropositive. CDR3s include the opening cysteine and the closing phenylalanine or tryptophan. A D gene is named only where the DNA matches it firmly.

TRBV28,-,TRBJ1-4,CASSLWVRESTEKLFF,TGTGCCAGCAGTTTATGGGTTCGCGAATCCACCGAAAAACTGTTTTTT
TRBV7-6,-,TRBJ1-1,CASSLGAGVTEAFF,TGTGCCAGCAGCTTAGGGGCAGGGGTCACTGAAGCTTTCTTT
TRBV6-4,-,TRBJ2-1,CASSDSPGSNEQFF,TGTGCCAGCAGTGACTCTCCCGGGAGTAATGAGCAGTTCTTC
TRBV6-1,TRBD2,TRBJ2-1,CASRTLAGRDEQFF,TGTGCCAGCAGAACACTAGCGGGTAGGGATGAGCAGTTCTTC
TRBV19,TRBD2,TRBJ2-5,CASSILLAGEETQYF,TGTGCCAGTAGTATCTTACTAGCGGGAGAAGAGACCCAGTACTTC
TRBV30,TRBD1,TRBJ1-4,CAWSARLTGNHNEKLFF,TGTGCCTGGAGTGCCCGCCTGACAGGGAACCATAATGAAAAACTGTTTTTT
TRBV4-1,-,TRBJ2-3,CASSQVPAKIAGTQYF,TGCGCCAGCAGCCAAGTACCTGCTAAGATCGCAGGTACGCAGTATTTT
TRBV30,-,TRBJ2-1,CAWTRLVSYNEQFF,TGTGCCTGGACCCGACTAGTATCCTACAATGAGCAGTTCTTC
TRBV11-1,-,TRBJ2-2,CASKVGANTGELFF,TGTGCCAGCAAAGTGGGAGCGAACACCGGGGAGCTGTTTTTT
TRBV28,TRBD1,TRBJ2-5,CASSLTPTGGRETQYF,TGTGCCAGCAGCCTGACCCCGACAGGGGGCAGGGAGACCCAGTACTTC
TRBV7-9,-,TRBJ1-1,CASSIQTGPAGPEAFF,TGTGCCAGCAGCATACAGACCGGGCCGGCGGGCCCTGAAGCTTTCTTT
TRBV6-5,TRBD1,TRBJ1-1,CASRTGGTEAFF,TGTGCCAGCAGGACAGGGGGTACTGAAGCTTTCTTT
TRBV10-3,-,TRBJ2-2,CATEQDTGELFF,TGTGCCACTGAACAGGACACCGGGGAGCTGTTTTTT
TRBV18,-,TRBJ2-5,CASSPLRKTQYF,TGTGCCAGCTCACCTCTGAGGAAGACCCAGTACTTC
TRBV30,TRBD1,TRBJ2-1,CAWKGEIRGLEDNEQFF,TGTGCCTGGAAGGGCGAAATAAGGGGGCTGGAGGACAATGAGCAGTTCTTC
TRBV30,-,TRBJ2-7,CAWSLTRVFNPSQPYEQYF,TGTGCCTGGAGTCTCACCCGGGTGTTCAACCCCTCTCAGCCCTACGAGCAGTACTTC
TRBV4-1,-,TRBJ2-7,CASSQESGVPLYEQYF,TGCGCCAGCAGCCAAGAGTCAGGCGTTCCACTCTACGAGCAGTACTTC
TRBV2,-,TRBJ2-7,CANARGYEQYF,TGTGCCAACGCCCGGGGCTACGAGCAGTACTTC
TRBV7-9,TRBD1,TRBJ2-7,CASSLRTGVIYEQYF,TGTGCCAGCAGCTTAAGGACAGGGGTAATCTACGAGCAGTACTTC
TRBV7-2,-,TRBJ1-2,CASSLNGGGGYGYTF,TGTGCCAGCAGCTTAAATGGCGGGGGAGGCTATGGCTACACCTTC
TRBV6-5,-,TRBJ2-3,CATKRVGGHTQYF,TGTGCCACCAAAAGGGTAGGGGGACATACGCAGTATTTT
TRBV28,-,TRBJ2-7,CASSLPHYEQYF,TGTGCCAGCAGTTTACCACACTACGAGCAGTACTTC
TRBV18,-,TRBJ1-1,CASSPGRNTEAFF,TGTGCCAGCTCACCCGGGAGGAACACTGAAGCTTTCTTT
TRBV7-9,-,TRBJ2-3,CASSLVSSSLDTQYF,TGTGCCAGCAGCTTAGTCTCATCGAGTTTAGATACGCAGTATTTT
TRBV11-2,-,TRBJ1-1,CASSPLGRGGRDTEAFF,TGTGCCAGCAGCCCGCTCGGGAGGGGGGGCAGGGACACTGAAGCTTTCTTT
TRBV5-1,-,TRBJ2-7,CASTLQASSHEQYF,TGCGCCAGCACCCTACAGGCGAGTTCCCACGAGCAGTACTTC
TRBV30,-,TRBJ1-2,CAWSVWTETNYGYTF,TGTGCCTGGAGTGTCTGGACTGAGACTAACTATGGCTACACCTTC
TRBV18,-,TRBJ2-1,CASSPLSFDEQFF,TGTGCCAGCTCACCACTCTCGTTCGATGAGCAGTTCTTC
TRBV4-2,-,TRBJ2-7,CASSPNYDEQYF,TGTGCCAGCAGCCCTAATTACGACGAGCAGTACTTC
TRBV28,-,TRBJ1-4,CASSLPGREKLFF,TGTGCCAGCAGTTTGCCAGGTCGGGAAAAACTGTTTTTT
TRBV6-6,TRBD1,TRBJ1-2,CASRQGQGYGYTF,TGTGCCAGCAGGCAGGGACAGGGCTATGGCTACACCTTC
TRBV7-2,-,TRBJ1-3,CASSSSSGNTIYF,TGTGCCAGCAGCTCCAGCTCTGGAAACACCATATATTTT
TRBV19,-,TRBJ1-1,CASSVVMGSAIEAFF,TGTGCCAGTAGTGTTGTGATGGGTTCAGCGATCGAAGCTTTCTTT
TRBV5-1,-,TRBJ2-5,CASSPGGGLQETQYF,TGCGCCAGCAGCCCGGGCGGGGGCCTCCAAGAGACCCAGTACTTC
TRBV5-6,TRBD1,TRBJ1-1,CASSLSGGVEAFF,TGTGCCAGCAGCTTGTCAGGGGGCGTTGAAGCTTTCTTT
TRBV9,-,TRBJ1-1,CASSVGDGNTEAFF,TGTGCCAGCAGCGTAGGCGATGGGAACACTGAAGCTTTCTTT
TRBV6-1,-,TRBJ2-3,CASSESPDLDTQYF,TGTGCCAGCAGTGAATCCCCAGATTTGGATACGCAGTATTTT
TRBV28,-,TRBJ1-1,CASGALNTEAFF,TGTGCCAGCGGGGCCCTGAACACTGAAGCTTTCTTT
TRBV15,TRBD1,TRBJ1-2,CATSGQGLFYGYTF,TGTGCCACCAGTGGACAGGGCCTTTTCTATGGCTACACCTTC
TRBV18,TRBD1,TRBJ1-2,CASSPQTGTEDGYTF,TGTGCCAGCTCACCTCAGACAGGGACTGAGGATGGCTACACCTTC
TRBV19,-,TRBJ2-2,CASSTTATGELFF,TGTGCCAGTAGTACGACAGCCACCGGGGAGCTGTTTTTT
TRBV5-1,-,TRBJ1-2,CASSPDGQSYGYTF,TGCGCCAGCAGCCCCGATGGACAGTCCTATGGCTACACCTTC
TRBV4-1,TRBD1,TRBJ2-1,CASSPGGGDNEQFF,TGCGCCAGCAGTCCAGGGGGCGGCGACAATGAGCAGTTCTTC
TRBV18,TRBD1,TRBJ2-2,CASSYFDQGVNTGELFF,TGTGCCAGCTCATACTTCGATCAGGGGGTGAACACCGGGGAGCTGTTTTTT
TRBV7-2,TRBD1,TRBJ1-2,CASSLVGQGAGGYTF,TGTGCCAGCAGCTTAGTGGGACAGGGGGCGGGCGGCTACACCTTC
TRBV9,-,TRBJ2-7,CASSVGSGAASYEQYF,TGTGCCAGCAGCGTAGGGTCGGGAGCGGCCTCCTACGAGCAGTACTTC
TRBV7-8,-,TRBJ1-1,CASSLVENTEAFF,TGTGCCAGCAGCTTAGTAGAGAACACTGAAGCTTTCTTT
TRBV5-4,TRBD2,TRBJ2-7,CASSFAGGPPAQYF,TGTGCCAGCAGCTTTGCGGGAGGGCCTCCCGCGCAGTACTTC
TRBV18,-,TRBJ2-7,CASSPREAYEQYF,TGTGCCAGCTCACCCCGGGAAGCCTACGAGCAGTACTTC
TRBV18,TRBD2,TRBJ2-3,CASPPQGGPSDTQYF,TGTGCCAGCCCCCCCCAGGGAGGGCCCTCAGATACGCAGTATTTT
TRBV7-9,TRBD1,TRBJ1-1,CASSLQQGDTEAFF,TGTGCCAGCAGCTTACAACAGGGGGACACTGAAGCTTTCTTT
TRBV9,TRBD2,TRBJ2-5,CASSASGGAQRETQYF,TGTGCCAGCAGCGCTAGCGGGGGGGCACAAAGAGAGACCCAGTACTTC
TRBV7-3,-,TRBJ2-5,CASSHGGTVQETQYF,TGTGCCAGCAGCCATGGGGGGACAGTTCAAGAGACCCAGTACTTC
TRBV6-5,TRBD2,TRBJ2-5,CASSHLAGGETQYF,TGTGCCAGCAGTCACTTAGCGGGGGGAGAGACCCAGTACTTC
TRBV12-5,TRBD1,TRBJ1-1,CASAVQGTEDFF,TGTGCTAGTGCTGTACAGGGGACTGAAGATTTCTTT
TRBV4-1,-,TRBJ2-5,CASSLQGMKETQYF,TGCGCCAGCAGCCTTCAGGGGATGAAAGAGACCCAGTACTTC
TRBV28,-,TRBJ2-7,CASSLLAAEQYF,TGTGCCAGCAGTTTACTGGCGGCCGAGCAGTACTTC
TRBV5-6,TRBD1,TRBJ2-7,CASSFGQGKYEQYF,TGTGCCAGCAGCTTCGGACAGGGGAAGTACGAGCAGTACTTC
TRBV30,TRBD1,TRBJ2-5,CAWRGPGQIQETQYF,TGTGCCTGGAGAGGACCGGGACAGATCCAAGAGACCCAGTACTTC
TRBV4-3,-,TRBJ1-1,CASSQVSGSEAFF,TGCGCCAGCAGCCAAGTTTCCGGGTCTGAAGCTTTCTTT